Sequencing of this T cell receptor (beta chain) was carried out in a study of naive and memory T cell subsets. Ten or more counts support this clonotype. The library had UMIs added by 3' ligation of an oligonucleotide to TCR cDNA. Whole-blood samples were less than 3 ml of peripheral blood from healthy adult volunteers. Cells were not sorted; total RNA input targeted roughly 1 to 1,100 ng. Germline V gives CDR1 ENHRY, CDR2 SYGVKD. The CDR3 contains 17 residues. After removal of 0 bases from V and 4 bases from J, the junction contained 12 bases not matched to a gene. The SP2 primer and nested alpha and beta constant region primers amplified ligated cDNA in four rounds. For blood and skin samples, reverse transcription used TCR alpha and beta constant primers. TCRdb itself ran the 5' RACE reads through MiXCR, one entry per CDR3 protein. The repertoire consists of roughly 48,000 distinct CDR3 sequences, with around 5% occurring once and the leading ten covering around 0.88%.

The source is a female donor in good health. V is TRBV10-3 and J is TRBJ2-7; 7 nucleotides match TRBD2. This CDR3 is CAISESADLADPYEQYF. DNA for the CDR3: TGTGCCATCAGTGAGTCAGCAGATCTAGCGGACCCATACGAGCAGTACTTC.